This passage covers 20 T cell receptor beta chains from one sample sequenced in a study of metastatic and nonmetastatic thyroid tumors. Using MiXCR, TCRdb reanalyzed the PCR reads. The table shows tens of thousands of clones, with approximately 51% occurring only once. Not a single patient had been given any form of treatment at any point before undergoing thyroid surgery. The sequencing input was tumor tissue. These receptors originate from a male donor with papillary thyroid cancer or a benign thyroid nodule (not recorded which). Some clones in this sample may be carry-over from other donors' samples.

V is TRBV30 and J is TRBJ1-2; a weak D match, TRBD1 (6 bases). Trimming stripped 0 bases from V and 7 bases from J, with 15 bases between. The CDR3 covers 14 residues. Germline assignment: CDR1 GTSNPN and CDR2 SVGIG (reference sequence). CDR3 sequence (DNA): TGTGCCTGGAGTGTAACACCGGGACACCGTGGCTACACCTTC. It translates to CAWSVTPGHRGYTF.

The CDR3 reads CASRAGGDTQYF. The CDR3 DNA reads as TGTGCCAGCAGGGCCGGGGGAGATACGCAGTATTTT. V and J are TRBV6-1 and TRBJ2-3; D is possibly TRBD2 (6 bases). V was trimmed by 6 bases and J by 5 bases, leaving 9 bases between them. This CDR3 has 12 residues. The germline V gene has CDR1 MNHNS and CDR2 SASEGT.

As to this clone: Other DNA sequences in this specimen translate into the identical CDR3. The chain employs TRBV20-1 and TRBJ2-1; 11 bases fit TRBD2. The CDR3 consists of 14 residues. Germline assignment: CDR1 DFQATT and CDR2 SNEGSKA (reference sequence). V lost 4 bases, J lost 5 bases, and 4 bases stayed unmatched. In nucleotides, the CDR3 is TGCAGTGCTACCGGGACTAGCGGAAACAATGAGCAGTTCTTC. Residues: CSATGTSGNNEQFF.

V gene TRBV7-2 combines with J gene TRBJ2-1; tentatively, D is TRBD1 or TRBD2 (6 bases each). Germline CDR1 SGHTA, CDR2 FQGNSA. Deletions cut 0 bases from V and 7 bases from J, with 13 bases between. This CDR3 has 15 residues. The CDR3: CASSLARLGQNEQFF. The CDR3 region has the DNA TGTGCCAGCAGCTTAGCCAGACTAGGACAGAATGAGCAGTTCTTC.

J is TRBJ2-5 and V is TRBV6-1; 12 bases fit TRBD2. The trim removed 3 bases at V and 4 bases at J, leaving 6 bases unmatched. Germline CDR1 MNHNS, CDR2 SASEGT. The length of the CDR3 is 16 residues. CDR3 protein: CASSDVLAGGGETQYF. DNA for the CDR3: TGTGCCAGCAGTGATGTACTAGCGGGGGGCGGAGAGACCCAGTACTTC.

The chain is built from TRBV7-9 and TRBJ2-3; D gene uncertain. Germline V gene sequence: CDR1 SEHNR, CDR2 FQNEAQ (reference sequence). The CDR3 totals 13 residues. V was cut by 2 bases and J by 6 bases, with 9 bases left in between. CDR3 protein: CASSLNLRDTQYF. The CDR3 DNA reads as TGTGCCAGCAGCTTAAATCTCCGGGATACGCAGTATTTT.

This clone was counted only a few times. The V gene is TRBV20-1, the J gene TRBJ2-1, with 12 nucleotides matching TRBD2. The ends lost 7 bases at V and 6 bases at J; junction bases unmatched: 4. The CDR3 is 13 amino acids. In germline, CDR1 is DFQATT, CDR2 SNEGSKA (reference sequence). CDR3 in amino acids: CSEASGRGNEQFF. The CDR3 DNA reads TGCAGTGAGGCTAGCGGGAGGGGCAATGAGCAGTTCTTC.

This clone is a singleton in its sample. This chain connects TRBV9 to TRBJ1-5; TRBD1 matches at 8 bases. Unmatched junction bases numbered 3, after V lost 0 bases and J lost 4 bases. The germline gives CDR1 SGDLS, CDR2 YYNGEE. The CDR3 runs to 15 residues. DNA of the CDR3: TGTGCCAGCAGCGTAGGGACAGGGAAAAATCAGCCCCAGCATTTT. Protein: CASSVGTGKNQPQHF.

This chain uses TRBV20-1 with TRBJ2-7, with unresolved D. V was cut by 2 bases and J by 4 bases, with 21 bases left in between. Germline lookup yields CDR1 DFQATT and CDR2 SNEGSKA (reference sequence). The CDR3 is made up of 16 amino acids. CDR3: CSARPSKAQMVYEQYF. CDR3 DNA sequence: TGCAGTGCTAGACCGTCTAAAGCACAGATGGTTTACGAGCAGTACTTC.

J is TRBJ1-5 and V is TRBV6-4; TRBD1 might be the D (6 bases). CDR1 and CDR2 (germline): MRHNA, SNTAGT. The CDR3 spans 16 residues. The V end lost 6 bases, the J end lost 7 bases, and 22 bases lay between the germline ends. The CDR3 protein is CASSQGFSGSRQPQHF. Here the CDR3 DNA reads TGTGCCAGCAGCCAGGGGTTTTCGGGGTCCCGGCAGCCCCAGCATTTT.

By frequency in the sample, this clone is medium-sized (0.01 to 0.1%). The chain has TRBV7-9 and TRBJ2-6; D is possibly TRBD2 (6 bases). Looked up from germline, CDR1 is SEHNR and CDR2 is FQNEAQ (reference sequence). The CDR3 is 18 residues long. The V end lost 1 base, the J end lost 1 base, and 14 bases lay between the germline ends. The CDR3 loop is CASSLGGLAPSGANVLTF. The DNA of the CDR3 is TGTGCCAGCAGCTTAGGGGGCCTAGCGCCGTCTGGGGCCAACGTCCTGACTTTC.

CDR3 protein: CASSEGSGPSYEQYF. In DNA, the CDR3 is TGTGCCAGCAGTGAAGGGTCGGGGCCCTCATACGAGCAGTACTTC. This chain links TRBV6-1 with TRBJ2-7; perhaps D is TRBD1 or TRBD2 (5 bases each). V was clipped by 1 base and J by 4 bases, with 14 bases between them. Germline V gives CDR1 MNHNS, CDR2 SASEGT. The CDR3 has 15 amino acids.

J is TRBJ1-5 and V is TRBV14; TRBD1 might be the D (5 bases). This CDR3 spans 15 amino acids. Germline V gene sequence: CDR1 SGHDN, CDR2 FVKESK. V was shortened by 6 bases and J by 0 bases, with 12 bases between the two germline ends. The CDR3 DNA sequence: TGTGCCAGCAGTCGGCAGGACAATAGCAATCAGCCCCAGCATTTT. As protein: CASSRQDNSNQPQHF.

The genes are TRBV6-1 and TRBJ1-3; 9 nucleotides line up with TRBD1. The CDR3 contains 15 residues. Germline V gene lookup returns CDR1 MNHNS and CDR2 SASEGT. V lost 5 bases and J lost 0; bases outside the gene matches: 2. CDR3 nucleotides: TGTGCCAGCAGTTCGACAGGGGGCTCTGGAAACACCATATATTTT. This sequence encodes CASSSTGGSGNTIYF.

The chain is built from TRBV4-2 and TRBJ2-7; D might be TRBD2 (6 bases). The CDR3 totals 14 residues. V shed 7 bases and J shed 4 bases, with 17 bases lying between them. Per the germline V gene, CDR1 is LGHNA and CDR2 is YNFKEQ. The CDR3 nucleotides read TGTGCCAGCATCCAGGACTACTCCTGGTACGAGCAGTACTTC. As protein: CASIQDYSWYEQYF.

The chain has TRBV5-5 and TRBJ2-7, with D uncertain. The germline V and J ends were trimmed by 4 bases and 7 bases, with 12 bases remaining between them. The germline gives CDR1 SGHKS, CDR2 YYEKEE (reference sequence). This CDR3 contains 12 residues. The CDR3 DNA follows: TGTGCCAGCAGCCCTCCTTACGGGGAGCAGTACTTC. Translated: CASSPPYGEQYF.

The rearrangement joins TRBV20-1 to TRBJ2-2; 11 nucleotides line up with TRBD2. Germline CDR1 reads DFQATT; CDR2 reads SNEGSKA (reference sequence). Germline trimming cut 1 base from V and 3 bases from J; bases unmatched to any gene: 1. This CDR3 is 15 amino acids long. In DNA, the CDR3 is TGCAGTGCTAGAGTTAGCGGGAGGGACACCGGGGAGCTGTTTTTT. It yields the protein CSARVSGRDTGELFF.

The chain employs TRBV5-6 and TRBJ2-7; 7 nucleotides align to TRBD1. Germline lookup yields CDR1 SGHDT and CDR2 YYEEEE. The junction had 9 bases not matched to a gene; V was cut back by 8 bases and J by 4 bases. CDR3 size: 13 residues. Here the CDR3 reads CASNTGTEYEQYF. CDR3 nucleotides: TGTGCCAGTAATACCGGGACAGAGTACGAGCAGTACTTC.

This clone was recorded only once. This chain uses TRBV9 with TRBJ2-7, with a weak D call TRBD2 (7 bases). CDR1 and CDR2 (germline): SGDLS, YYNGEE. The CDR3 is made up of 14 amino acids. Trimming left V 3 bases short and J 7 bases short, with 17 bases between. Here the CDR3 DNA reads TGTGCCAGCAGCGAGGACAGCGGGGATTGGGAGCAGTACTTC. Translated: CASSEDSGDWEQYF.

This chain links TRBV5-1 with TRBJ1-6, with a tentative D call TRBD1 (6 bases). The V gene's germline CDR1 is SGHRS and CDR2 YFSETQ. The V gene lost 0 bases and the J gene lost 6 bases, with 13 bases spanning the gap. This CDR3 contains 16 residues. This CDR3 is CASSLASSQGNSPLHF. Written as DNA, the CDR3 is TGCGCCAGCAGCTTGGCATCGTCACAGGGTAATTCACCCCTCCACTTT.